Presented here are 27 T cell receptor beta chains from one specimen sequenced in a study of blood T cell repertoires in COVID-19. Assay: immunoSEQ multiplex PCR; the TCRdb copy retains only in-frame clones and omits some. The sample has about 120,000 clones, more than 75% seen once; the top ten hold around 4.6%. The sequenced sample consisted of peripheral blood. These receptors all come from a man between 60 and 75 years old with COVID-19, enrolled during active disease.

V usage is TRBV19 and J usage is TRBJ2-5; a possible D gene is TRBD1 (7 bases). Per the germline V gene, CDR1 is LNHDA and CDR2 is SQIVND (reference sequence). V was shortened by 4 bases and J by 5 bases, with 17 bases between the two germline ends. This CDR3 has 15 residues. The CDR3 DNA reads TGTGCCAGTAGTACGATCAGGGGGGATCAGGAGACCCAGTACTTC. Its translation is CASSTIRGDQETQYF.

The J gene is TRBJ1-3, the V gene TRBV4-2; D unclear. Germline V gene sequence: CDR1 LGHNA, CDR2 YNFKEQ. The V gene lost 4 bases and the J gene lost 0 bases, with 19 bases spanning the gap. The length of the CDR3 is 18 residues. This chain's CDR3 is CASSPIFNEHHSGNTIYF. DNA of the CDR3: TGTGCCAGCAGCCCAATTTTTAACGAGCACCACTCTGGAAACACCATATATTTT.

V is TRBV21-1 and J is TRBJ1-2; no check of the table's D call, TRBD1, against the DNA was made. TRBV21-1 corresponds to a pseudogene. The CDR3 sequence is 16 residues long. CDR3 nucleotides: TGTGCCAGCAGCAGGAAAGAACAGGGGCAGGACTATGGCTACACCTTC. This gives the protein CASSRKEQGQDYGYTF.

CDR3 protein: CASSLYIGVGSNGYTF. CDR3 DNA sequence: TGCGCCAGCAGCTTGTATATTGGGGTAGGGAGTAATGGCTACACCTTC. The chain is built from TRBV5-1 and TRBJ1-2; D ambiguous. This CDR3 comprises 16 residues. CDR1 is SGHRS, CDR2 YFSETQ, per germline. V shed 1 base and J shed 6 bases, with 19 bases lying between them.

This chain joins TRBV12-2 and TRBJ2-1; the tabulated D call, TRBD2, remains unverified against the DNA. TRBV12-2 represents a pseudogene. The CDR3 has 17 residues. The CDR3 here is CASRFRPSAGSYNEQFF. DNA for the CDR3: TGTGCAAGTCGCTTCCGACCGAGCGCGGGATCCTACAATGAGCAGTTCTTC.

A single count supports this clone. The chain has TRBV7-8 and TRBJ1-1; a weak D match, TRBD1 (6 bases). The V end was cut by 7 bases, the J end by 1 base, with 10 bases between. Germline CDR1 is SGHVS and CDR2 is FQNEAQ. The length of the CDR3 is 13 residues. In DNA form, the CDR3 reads TGTGCCAGCACGGGACACCAGAACACTGAAGCTTTCTTT. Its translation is CASTGHQNTEAFF.

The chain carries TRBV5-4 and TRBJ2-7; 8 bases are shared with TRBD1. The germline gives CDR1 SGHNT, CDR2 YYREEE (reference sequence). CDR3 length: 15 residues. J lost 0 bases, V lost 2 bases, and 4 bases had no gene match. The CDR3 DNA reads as TGTGCCAGCAGCTTCCGGGACAGGAGCTCCTACGAGCAGTACTTC. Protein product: CASSFRDRSSYEQYF.

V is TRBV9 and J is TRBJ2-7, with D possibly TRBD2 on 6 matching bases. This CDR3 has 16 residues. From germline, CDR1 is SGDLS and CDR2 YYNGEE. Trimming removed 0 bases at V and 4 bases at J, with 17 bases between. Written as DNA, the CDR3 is TGTGCCAGCAGCGTAGACGACGGGAGAGGAAGGTACGAGCAGTACTTC. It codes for CASSVDDGRGRYEQYF.

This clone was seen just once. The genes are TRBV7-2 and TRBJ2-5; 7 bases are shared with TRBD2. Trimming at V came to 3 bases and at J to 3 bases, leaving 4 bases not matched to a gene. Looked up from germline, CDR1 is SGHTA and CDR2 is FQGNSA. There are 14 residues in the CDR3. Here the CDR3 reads CASSLSGGEETQYF. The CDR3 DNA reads TGTGCCAGCAGCTTGTCGGGAGGTGAAGAGACCCAGTACTTC. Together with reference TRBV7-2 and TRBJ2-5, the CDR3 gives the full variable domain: GAGVSQSPSNKVTEKGKDVELRCDPISGHTALYWYRQSLGQGLEFLIYFQGNSAPDKSGLPSDRFSAERTGGSVSTLTIQRTQQEDSAVYLCASSLSGGEETQYFGPGTRLLVL.

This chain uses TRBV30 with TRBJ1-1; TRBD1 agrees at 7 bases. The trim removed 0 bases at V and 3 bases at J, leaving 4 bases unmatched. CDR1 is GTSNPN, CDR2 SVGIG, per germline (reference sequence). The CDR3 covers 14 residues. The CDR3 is CAWSVQGLDTEAFF. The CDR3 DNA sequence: TGTGCCTGGAGTGTACAGGGGCTGGACACTGAAGCTTTCTTT.

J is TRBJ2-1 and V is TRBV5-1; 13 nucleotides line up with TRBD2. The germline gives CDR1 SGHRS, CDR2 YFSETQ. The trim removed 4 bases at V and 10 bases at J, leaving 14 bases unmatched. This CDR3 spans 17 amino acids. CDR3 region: CASSTTGLAGLLREQFF. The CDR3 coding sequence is TGCGCCAGCAGCACAACGGGACTAGCGGGACTCTTAAGGGAGCAGTTCTTC.

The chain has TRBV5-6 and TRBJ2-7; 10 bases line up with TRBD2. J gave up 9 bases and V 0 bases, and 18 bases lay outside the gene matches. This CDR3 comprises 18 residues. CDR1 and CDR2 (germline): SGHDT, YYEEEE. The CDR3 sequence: CASSLGEGAGGPIEVQYF. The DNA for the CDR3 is TGTGCCAGCAGCTTGGGGGAGGGAGCGGGAGGGCCCATCGAAGTGCAGTACTTC.

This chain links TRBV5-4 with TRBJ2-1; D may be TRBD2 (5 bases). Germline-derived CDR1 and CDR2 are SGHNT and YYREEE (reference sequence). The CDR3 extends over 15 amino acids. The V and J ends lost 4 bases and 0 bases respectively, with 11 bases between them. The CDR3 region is CASSLDYSSYNEQFF. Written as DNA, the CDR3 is TGTGCCAGCAGCCTAGACTACAGCTCCTACAATGAGCAGTTCTTC. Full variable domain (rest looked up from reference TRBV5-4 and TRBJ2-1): ETGVTQSPTHLIKTRGQQVTLRCSSQSGHNTVSWYQQALGQGPQFIFQYYREEENGRGNFPPRFSGLQFPNYSSELNVNALELDDSALYLCASSLDYSSYNEQFFGPGTRLTVL.

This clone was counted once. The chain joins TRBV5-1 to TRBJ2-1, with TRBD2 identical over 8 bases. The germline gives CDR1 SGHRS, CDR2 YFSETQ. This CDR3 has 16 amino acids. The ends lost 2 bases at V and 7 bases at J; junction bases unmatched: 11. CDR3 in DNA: TGCGCCAGCAGCTTCTCCTGGCGGGAGGAAGGAAATGAGCAGTTCTTC. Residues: CASSFSWREEGNEQFF.

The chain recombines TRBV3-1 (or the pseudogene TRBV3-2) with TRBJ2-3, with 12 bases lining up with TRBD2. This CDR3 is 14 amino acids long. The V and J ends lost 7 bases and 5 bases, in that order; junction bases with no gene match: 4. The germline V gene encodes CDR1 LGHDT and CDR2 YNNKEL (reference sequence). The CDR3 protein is CASKASGGGDTQYF. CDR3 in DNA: TGTGCCAGCAAAGCTAGCGGGGGGGGAGATACGCAGTATTTT.

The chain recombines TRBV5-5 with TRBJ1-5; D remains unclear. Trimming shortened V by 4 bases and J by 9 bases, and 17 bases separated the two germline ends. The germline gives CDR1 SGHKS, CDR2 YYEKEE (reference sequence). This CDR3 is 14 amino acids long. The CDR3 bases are TGTGCCAGCAGCCGTAGTACGGGTTTTGGGCCCCAGCATTTT. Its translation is CASSRSTGFGPQHF. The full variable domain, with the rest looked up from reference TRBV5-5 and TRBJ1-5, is DAGVTQSPTHLIKTRGQQVTLRCSPISGHKSVSWYQQVLGQGPQFIFQYYEKEERGRGNFPDRFSARQFPNYSSELNVNALLLGDSALYLCASSRSTGFGPQHFGDGTRLSIL.

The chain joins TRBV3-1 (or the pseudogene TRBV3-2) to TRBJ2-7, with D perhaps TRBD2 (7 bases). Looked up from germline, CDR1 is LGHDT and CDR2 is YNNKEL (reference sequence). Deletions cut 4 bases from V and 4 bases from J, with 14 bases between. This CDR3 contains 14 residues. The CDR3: CASSPPGGRYEQYF. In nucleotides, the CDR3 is TGTGCCAGCAGCCCCCCCGGGGGGCGTTACGAGCAGTACTTC.

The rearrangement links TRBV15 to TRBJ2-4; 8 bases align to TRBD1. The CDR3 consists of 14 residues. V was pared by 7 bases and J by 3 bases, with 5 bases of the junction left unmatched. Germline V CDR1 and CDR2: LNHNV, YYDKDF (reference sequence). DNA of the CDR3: TGTGCCACCAACAGGGGGGCAGACAAAAACATTCAGTACTTC. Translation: CATNRGADKNIQYF.

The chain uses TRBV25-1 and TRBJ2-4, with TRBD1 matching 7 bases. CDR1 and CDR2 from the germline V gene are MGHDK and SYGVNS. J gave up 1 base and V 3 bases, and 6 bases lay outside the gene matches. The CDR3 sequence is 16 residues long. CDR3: CASSDSGGYAKNIQYF. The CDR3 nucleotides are TGTGCCAGCAGTGACTCAGGGGGATATGCCAAAAACATTCAGTACTTC.

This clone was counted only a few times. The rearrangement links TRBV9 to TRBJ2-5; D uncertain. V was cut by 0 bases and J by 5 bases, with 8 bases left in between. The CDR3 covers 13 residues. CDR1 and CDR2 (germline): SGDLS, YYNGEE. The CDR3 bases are TGTGCCAGCAGCGTAGGGCTCTGGGAGACCCAGTACTTC. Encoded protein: CASSVGLWETQYF.

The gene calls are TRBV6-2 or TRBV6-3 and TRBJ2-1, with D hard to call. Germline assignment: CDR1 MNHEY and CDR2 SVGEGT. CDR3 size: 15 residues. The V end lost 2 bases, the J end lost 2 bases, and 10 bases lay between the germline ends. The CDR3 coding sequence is TGTGCCAGCAGTTACCAGGCCAGCACCTACAATGAGCAGTTCTTC. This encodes CASSYQASTYNEQFF.

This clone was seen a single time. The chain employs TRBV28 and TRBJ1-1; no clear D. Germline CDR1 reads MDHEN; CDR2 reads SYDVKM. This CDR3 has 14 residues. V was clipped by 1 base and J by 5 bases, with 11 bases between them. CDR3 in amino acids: CASSLYRGLTEAFF. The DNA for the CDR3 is TGTGCCAGCAGTTTATATCGGGGTTTGACTGAAGCTTTCTTT. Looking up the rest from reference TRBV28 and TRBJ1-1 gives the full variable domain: DVKVTQSSRYLVKRTGEKVFLECVQDMDHENMFWYRQDPGLGLRLIYFSYDVKMKEKGDIPEGYSVSREKKERFSLILESASTNQTSMYLCASSLYRGLTEAFFGQGTRLTVV.

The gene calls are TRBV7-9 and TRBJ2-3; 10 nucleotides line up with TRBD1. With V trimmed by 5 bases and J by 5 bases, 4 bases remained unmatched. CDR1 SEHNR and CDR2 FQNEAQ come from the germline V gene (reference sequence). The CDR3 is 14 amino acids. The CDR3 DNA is TGTGCCAGCAGCCCGACAGGGGGCAGAGATACGCAGTATTTT. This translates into CASSPTGGRDTQYF.

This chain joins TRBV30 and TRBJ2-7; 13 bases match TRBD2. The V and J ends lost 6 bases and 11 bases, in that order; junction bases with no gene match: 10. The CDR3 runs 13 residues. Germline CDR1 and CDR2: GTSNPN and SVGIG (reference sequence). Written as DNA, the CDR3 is TGTGCCTGTTCGGGACTAGCGGGGAGGAAGAAGTACTTC. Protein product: CACSGLAGRKKYF.

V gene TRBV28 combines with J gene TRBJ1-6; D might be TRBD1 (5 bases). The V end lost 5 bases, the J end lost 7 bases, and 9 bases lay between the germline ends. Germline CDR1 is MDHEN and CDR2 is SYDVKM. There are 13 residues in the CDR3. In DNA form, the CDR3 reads TGTGCCAGCAGTCAAGGGGTAAATTCACCCCTCCACTTT. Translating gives CASSQGVNSPLHF. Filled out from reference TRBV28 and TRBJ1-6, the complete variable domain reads DVKVTQSSRYLVKRTGEKVFLECVQDMDHENMFWYRQDPGLGLRLIYFSYDVKMKEKGDIPEGYSVSREKKERFSLILESASTNQTSMYLCASSQGVNSPLHFGNGTRLTVT.

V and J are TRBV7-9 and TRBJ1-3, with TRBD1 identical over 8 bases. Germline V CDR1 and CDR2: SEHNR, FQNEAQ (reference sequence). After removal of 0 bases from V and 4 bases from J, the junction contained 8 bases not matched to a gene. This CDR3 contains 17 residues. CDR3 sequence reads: CASSLAFGQGAGNTIYF. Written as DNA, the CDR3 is TGTGCCAGCAGCTTAGCGTTTGGACAGGGAGCCGGAAACACCATATATTTT.

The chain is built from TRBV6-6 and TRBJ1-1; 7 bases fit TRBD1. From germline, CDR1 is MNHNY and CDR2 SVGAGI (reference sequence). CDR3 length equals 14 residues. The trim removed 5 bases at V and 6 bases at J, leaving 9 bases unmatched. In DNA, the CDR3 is TGTGCCAGCAGTCGTGACAGGGAGCGGCCTGAAGCTTTCTTT. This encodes CASSRDRERPEAFF.